This is a list of T cell receptor beta chains from one sample in a study of STAT5B mutations in CD4+ large granular lymphocyte leukemia. The repertoire was sequenced with immunoSEQ multiplex PCR; TCRdb's copy has only in-frame clones and lacks some. The repertoire holds some 30,000 clones, with 78% as singletons. Sequenced sample: CD4+ T cells from blood buffy coats. These receptor sequences come from a human donor in good health. CDR3s include the opening cysteine and the closing phenylalanine or tryptophan. Fields, in order: clone size, V gene, D gene, J gene, CDR3 DNA, CDR3 protein. The D gene is left open where the match is weak. A row's size may be missing; if present it is once, few, many or a size class.

-	TRBV21-1	-	TRBJ2-1	TGTGCCAGCAGCACAGGACTAGCGGGCCGGACGCCTGACAATGAGCAGTTCTTC	CASSTGLAGRTPDNEQFF
-	TRBV7-2	-	TRBJ1-6	TGTGCCAGCAGCCCGAGGGGGGGCTCAGGGACGGCTCTCCACTTT	CASSPRGGSGTALHF
-	TRBV7-2	-	TRBJ1-1	TGTGCCAGCAGCTTAGTCCCCCCCCCTTCCACTGAAGCTTTCTTT	CASSLVPPPSTEAFF
few	TRBV19	-	TRBJ1-1	TGTGCCAGTATTCGCCGGGAGATGAACACTGAAGCTTTCTTT	CASIRREMNTEAFF
few	TRBV5-3	-	TRBJ1-1	TGTGCCAGAAGCTTCGGCGGTCGGGGACGAAACACTGAAGCTTTCTTT	CARSFGGRGRNTEAFF
-	TRBV4-2	-	TRBJ2-5	TGTGCCAGCAGCCCACCGGGGGCGGAGACCCAGTACTTC	CASSPPGAETQYF
-	TRBV7-2	-	TRBJ1-4	TGTGCCAGCAGCGACAGACCAACTAATGAAAAACTGTTTTTT	CASSDRPTNEKLFF
-	TRBV30	-	TRBJ1-2	TGTGCCTGGAGTGTATCTAACCTAGCCAGCTATGGCTACACCTTC	CAWSVSNLASYGYTF
-	TRBV7-9	-	TRBJ2-5	TGTGCCAGCAGCCCCCAGGGGGGGGCAGAGACCCAGTACTTC	CASSPQGGAETQYF
-	TRBV7-2	-	TRBJ1-2	TGTGCCAGCAGCTATTACACTGACTATGGCTACACCTTC	CASSYYTDYGYTF
-	TRBV5-8	-	TRBJ2-3	TGTGCCAGCAGCAGAGCGGCAGATACGCAGTATTTT	CASSRAADTQYF
-	TRBV29-1	-	TRBJ2-5	TGCAGCGTCTCCGGAGTGGTCGAGACCCAGTACTTC	CSVSGVVETQYF
once	TRBV19	TRBD1	TRBJ1-6	TGTGCCAGTAGTCCTGAGGACAGGGTTTCACCCCTCCACTTT	CASSPEDRVSPLHF
-	TRBV4-1	TRBD2	TRBJ2-7	TGCGCCAGCAGCCAAGCAATGGGAGCTAGCGGGAGGGACGAGCAGTACTTC	CASSQAMGASGRDEQYF
-	TRBV6-5	-	TRBJ2-7	TGTGCCAGCAGGGACCTGTCAGACGAGCAGTACTTC	CASRDLSDEQYF
-	TRBV4-1	TRBD2	TRBJ2-2	TGCGCCAGCAGCCAAGAATTGGGGACTAGCGGGAGCGTCACCGGGGAGCTGTTTTTT	CASSQELGTSGSVTGELFF
once	TRBV4-1	-	TRBJ2-5	TGCGCCAGCAGCCGATTGGTAAGAGAGACCCAGTACTTC	CASSRLVRETQYF
-	TRBV19	TRBD2	TRBJ2-1	TGTGCCAGTAGACCCCGGACTAGCGGGCGATTTGCGGGTGAGCAGTTCTTC	CASRPRTSGRFAGEQFF
-	TRBV2	-	TRBJ2-4	TGTGCCAGCTGTAATAACGAGGTCGGCAAAAACATTCAGTACTTC	CASCNNEVGKNIQYF
-	TRBV4-2	-	TRBJ2-7	TGTGCCAGCAGCCAAGATTTGCGAGGGCGCGAGCAGTACTTC	CASSQDLRGREQYF
-	TRBV7-9	TRBD1	TRBJ2-7	TGTGCCAGCAGATCCGGGACAGGGACCTACGTGCAGTACTTC	CASRSGTGTYVQYF
-	TRBV5-4	-	TRBJ2-3	TGTGCCAGCAGCTCAGAGCGGGTCACAGATACGCAGTATTTT	CASSSERVTDTQYF
-	TRBV7-9	-	TRBJ1-5	TGTGCCAGCAGCCGGGCAGGGCAGCCCCAGCATTTT	CASSRAGQPQHF
-	TRBV19	-	TRBJ2-7	TGTGCCAGTAGTATTCACTCAGGAGGCTCCTACGAGCAGTACTTC	CASSIHSGGSYEQYF
-	TRBV23-1	-	TRBJ2-1	TGCGCCAGCAGTCAACCATTAGCGGAGCATTACAATGAGCAGTTCTTC	CASSQPLAEHYNEQFF
-	TRBV4-3	-	TRBJ2-6	TGCGCCAGCAGCCAAGATCAGAGGACCTCTGGGGCCAACGTCCTGACTTTC	CASSQDQRTSGANVLTF
once	TRBV6-1	TRBD1	TRBJ2-1	TGTGCCAGCAGTCGGACAGGGGGCGACTACAATGAGCAGTTCTTC	CASSRTGGDYNEQFF
-	TRBV7-9	-	TRBJ2-7	TGTGCCAGCAGCTTAGTAGGACGGACTTACGAGCAGTACTTC	CASSLVGRTYEQYF
few	TRBV6-6	-	TRBJ1-2	TGTGCCAGCAGTTACTTAGGACCTAGGGATGGCTACACCTTC	CASSYLGPRDGYTF
-	TRBV30	TRBD1	TRBJ1-2	TGTGCCTGGAGCGGTCCCACGGACAGGGGGGGCTATGGCTACACCTTC	CAWSGPTDRGGYGYTF
few	TRBV2	-	TRBJ2-2	TGTGCCAGCAGTGGGCCGGGATCTAACACCGGGGAGCTGTTTTTT	CASSGPGSNTGELFF
-	TRBV18	-	TRBJ2-3	TGTGCCAGCTCATCGAGTGCAGATACGCAGTATTTT	CASSSSADTQYF
-	TRBV7-9	-	TRBJ2-7	TGTGCCAGCAGCTTTTTAGCCCTAGGATCATCCTACGAGCAGTACTTC	CASSFLALGSSYEQYF
-	TRBV10-3	TRBD1	TRBJ1-2	TGTGCCATCAGTGAGGAAACAACAGATCTACAGGGGGCAGGTAATGGCTACACCTTC	CAISEETTDLQGAGNGYTF
-	TRBV4-1	TRBD1	TRBJ2-3	TGCGCCAGCAGCCGCGGACAGGGGGGTTCCCCCACAGATACGCAGTATTTT	CASSRGQGGSPTDTQYF
-	TRBV23-1	TRBD1	TRBJ2-7	TGCGCCAGCAGTCGGCAGGGGGAAGGGGAGCAGTACTTC	CASSRQGEGEQYF
few	TRBV28	-	TRBJ2-7	TGTGCCAGCAGGCTAGACAGTTCCTACGAGCAGTACTTC	CASRLDSSYEQYF